The 3 T cell receptor beta chains listed next were all sequenced from one sample in a study of T cell responses to AZD1222 COVID-19 vaccine. Clones were sequenced by immunoSEQ multiplex PCR, and TCRdb holds only the in-frame ones, with some missing. There are more than 95,000 clones in the sample; 70% to 90% occur only once, and more than 3% lies in the top ten. The sample here was peripheral blood, taken on day 0 of MenACWY control vaccination. The receptors originated from an adult in good health.

The CDR3 here is CASSLSLSEQYF. CDR3 nucleotide sequence: TGTGCCAGCAGTCTAAGTCTTTCCGAGCAGTACTTC. V is TRBV28 and J is TRBJ2-7, with D unclear. This CDR3 spans 12 amino acids. V lost 5 bases to trimming and J lost 6 bases, with 11 bases between them. Germline V CDR1 and CDR2: MDHEN, SYDVKM.

This sequence joins TRBV15 and TRBJ1-1, with no clear D. The CDR3 contains 14 residues. From germline, CDR1 is LNHNV and CDR2 YYDKDF (reference sequence). Trimming removed 0 bases at V and 7 bases at J, with 12 bases between. CDR3 DNA: TGTGCCACCAGCAGAGATCGGGGAGGGCTTGAAGCTTTCTTT. This sequence encodes CATSRDRGGLEAFF. Full variable domain (remainder filled in from reference TRBV15 and TRBJ1-1): DAMVIQNPRYQVTQFGKPVTLSCSQTLNHNVMYWYQQKSSQAPKLLFHYYDKDFNNEADTPDNFQSRRPNTSFCFLDIRSPGLGDTAMYLCATSRDRGGLEAFFGQGTRLTVV.

The rearrangement uses TRBV7-3 and TRBJ1-1; D is uncertain. The CDR3 is made up of 13 amino acids. The germline gives CDR1 SGHTA, CDR2 FQGTGA. Trimming took off 5 bases at V and 1 base at J, with 8 bases between the two ends. CDR3 in amino acids: CASSKYRNTEAFF. The CDR3 nucleotides are TGTGCCAGCAGCAAATACAGGAACACTGAAGCTTTCTTT.